Sequencing of this T cell receptor (beta chain) was carried out in a study of cytomegalovirus exposure and HLA in healthy donors. Study-level results: One later analysis, an examination of the approximately 130 validation repertoires, found that first-cohort TCR clusters tended to co-occur in them.

V was trimmed by 8 bases and J by 0 bases, leaving 14 bases between them. CDR1 and CDR2 (germline): SNHLY, FYNNEI. The CDR3 totals 15 residues. Regarding this clone: Its specificity is unknown.

TCRdb keeps only in-frame clones here, not all; method: immunoSEQ multiplex PCR. The sample carries fewer than 150,000 clones, just over 85% recorded once. Sequenced sample: PBMCs. The sequence derives from a woman younger than 30 in good health and CMV-seropositive. The V gene is TRBV2, the J gene TRBJ1-5, with unresolved D. This chain's CDR3 is CASVRTDYSNQPQHF. In DNA, the CDR3 is TGTGCCAGCGTGAGGACTGATTATAGCAATCAGCCCCAGCATTTT.